This TCR beta chain was observed in a study of T cell responses to AZD1222 COVID-19 vaccine. This clone was picked up one time. Sequencing used immunoSEQ multiplex PCR; TCRdb keeps in-frame clones, though not all of them. The data show 84,000 or so clones, with roughly nine tenths seen just once and 2.2% held by the top ten. Per the germline V gene, CDR1 is LNHDA and CDR2 is SQIVND (reference sequence). V was pared by 7 bases and J by 0 bases, with 11 bases between. The CDR3 covers 14 residues. The sequence was obtained from an adult in good health. Sample: peripheral blood, taken on day 0 of AZD1222 vaccination. The rearrangement uses TRBV19 and TRBJ2-3; TRBD2 might be the D (6 bases). The CDR3 loop is CASTPGTSTDTQYF. DNA for the CDR3: TGTGCCAGTACTCCCGGGACTAGCACAGATACGCAGTATTTT. The full variable domain, rest sourced from reference TRBV19 and TRBJ2-3, is DGGITQSPKYLFRKEGQNVTLSCEQNLNHDAMYWYRQDPGQGLRLIYYSQIVNDFQKGDIAEGYSVSREKKESFPLTVTSAQKNPTAFYLCASTPGTSTDTQYFGPGTRLTVL.